This is a list of T cell receptor beta chains from one sample in a study of cytomegalovirus exposure and HLA in healthy donors. The repertoire was sequenced with immunoSEQ multiplex PCR; TCRdb's copy has only in-frame clones and lacks some. The table includes tens of thousands of clones, 75% to 85% detected once. Material for sequencing was PBMCs. The receptors were gathered from a female donor in good health and CMV-seronegative. Each CDR3 is given with its conserved first and last residue. Each record gives: CDR3 protein, CDR3 DNA, V gene, D gene, clone size, CDR3 length, J gene. The D gene is left open where the match is weak. Part of the rows lack a size; the others show once, few, many or a class for expanded clones.

CDR3 protein: CASSFGTGNYGYTF; CDR3 DNA: TGTGCCAGCAGCTTTGGGACAGGGAACTATGGCTACACCTTC; V gene: TRBV5-6; D gene: TRBD1; clone size: NA; CDR3 length: 14; J gene: TRBJ1-2
CDR3 protein: CLTGGAETEAFF; CDR3 DNA: TGCCTGACAGGGGGCGCGGAAACTGAAGCTTTCTTT; V gene: TRBV29-1; D gene: TRBD1; clone size: NA; CDR3 length: 12; J gene: TRBJ1-1
CDR3 protein: CASSLRSRGLSYGYTF; CDR3 DNA: TGTGCCAGCAGCTTAAGGAGCAGGGGGCTTTCCTATGGCTACACCTTC; V gene: TRBV7-3; D gene: TRBD1; clone size: NA; CDR3 length: 16; J gene: TRBJ1-2
CDR3 protein: CASSGGAGLGQPQHF; CDR3 DNA: TGTGCCAGTAGTGGGGGGGCAGGTCTTGGTCAGCCCCAGCATTTT; V gene: TRBV19; D gene: NA; clone size: NA; CDR3 length: 15; J gene: TRBJ1-5
CDR3 protein: CAWTTASAYYGYTF; CDR3 DNA: TGTGCCTGGACGACAGCCTCGGCATACTATGGCTACACCTTC; V gene: TRBV30; D gene: NA; clone size: NA; CDR3 length: 14; J gene: TRBJ1-2
CDR3 protein: CASSLFPQGYGTDTQYF; CDR3 DNA: TGTGCCAGCAGCTTATTTCCCCAGGGGTACGGGACAGATACGCAGTATTTT; V gene: TRBV7-9; D gene: NA; clone size: NA; CDR3 length: 17; J gene: TRBJ2-3
CDR3 protein: CASSSDRGKGQPQHF; CDR3 DNA: TGTGCCAGTAGTAGCGACAGGGGGAAGGGTCAGCCCCAGCATTTT; V gene: TRBV19; D gene: TRBD1; clone size: NA; CDR3 length: 15; J gene: TRBJ1-5
CDR3 protein: CASSLAAGPGNTIYF; CDR3 DNA: TGTGCCAGCAGCTTAGCAGCAGGGCCTGGAAACACCATATATTTT; V gene: TRBV7-8; D gene: NA; clone size: NA; CDR3 length: 15; J gene: TRBJ1-3
CDR3 protein: CAARNRPMNTEAFF; CDR3 DNA: TGTGCTGCGAGGAATCGACCTATGAACACTGAAGCTTTCTTT; V gene: TRBV30; D gene: NA; clone size: NA; CDR3 length: 14; J gene: TRBJ1-1
CDR3 protein: CASSLEQGTPNQPQHF; CDR3 DNA: TGTGCCAGCAGCTTAGAACAGGGAACGCCCAATCAGCCCCAGCATTTT; V gene: TRBV7-9; D gene: NA; clone size: NA; CDR3 length: 16; J gene: TRBJ1-5
CDR3 protein: CASSQTSGRISYEQYF; CDR3 DNA: TGTGCCAGCAGTCAGACTAGCGGGAGAATCTCCTACGAGCAGTACTTC; V gene: TRBV7-8; D gene: TRBD2; clone size: once; CDR3 length: 16; J gene: TRBJ2-7
CDR3 protein: CASSWGGRGAGQPQHF; CDR3 DNA: TGTGCCAGCAGTTGGGGGGGGCGCGGGGCCGGTCAGCCCCAGCATTTT; V gene: TRBV28; D gene: NA; clone size: NA; CDR3 length: 16; J gene: TRBJ1-5
CDR3 protein: CASSSRTSGGYTGELFF; CDR3 DNA: TGTGCCAGCAGTTCACGGACTAGCGGGGGATACACCGGGGAGCTGTTTTTT; V gene: TRBV27; D gene: TRBD2; clone size: NA; CDR3 length: 17; J gene: TRBJ2-2
CDR3 protein: CASSRGREQYF; CDR3 DNA: TGTGCCAGCAGCCGCGGCCGCGAGCAGTACTTC; V gene: TRBV7-9; D gene: NA; clone size: NA; CDR3 length: 11; J gene: TRBJ2-7
CDR3 protein: CASTRDRGTDTQYF; CDR3 DNA: TGTGCCAGCACCAGGGACAGGGGAACAGATACGCAGTATTTT; V gene: TRBV7-2; D gene: TRBD1; clone size: NA; CDR3 length: 14; J gene: TRBJ2-3